Shown below are 31 T cell receptor beta chains from a single sample sequenced in a study of patients and donors after allogeneic stem cell transplantation. TCRdb re-called the RT-PCR reads with MiXCR, one entry per CDR3 protein. The sample lists 70,000 to 100,000 distinct CDR3 sequences, roughly 5.2% seen once, with about 3% in the top ten. Sample: blood, either unsorted or a sorted T cell fraction (not recorded which). The receptors come from a human donor who was either an allogeneic HSCT recipient or a stem cell or donor lymphocyte infusion donor (not recorded which). It is not recorded whose cells these are; they may come from a transplant donor.

There are many counts of this clonotype. The chain links TRBV18 to TRBJ1-1; 10 nucleotides match TRBD1. The germline V gene has CDR1 KGHSH and CDR2 LQKENI. V was clipped by 6 bases and J by 9 bases; unmatched bases: 13. The CDR3 has 15 amino acids. The CDR3 bases are TGTGCCAGCTCTCAAATCCCCGGGACAGGGGCGAAAGCTTTCTTT. It specifies CASSQIPGTGAKAFF.

This clonotype was counted at least ten times. The chain employs TRBV5-6 and TRBJ1-4; no firm D call. The V end was cut by 4 bases, the J end by 7 bases, with 14 bases between. CDR3 length: 14 residues. Germline loops: CDR1 SGHDT, CDR2 YYEEEE. CDR3 amino acids: CASSVRTLGEKLFF. CDR3 in DNA: TGTGCCAGCAGCGTCAGGACCCTTGGTGAAAAACTGTTTTTT.

The chain has TRBV12-3 or TRBV12-4 and TRBJ1-1; D uncertain. Trimming took 3 bases from V and 4 from J, leaving 12 bases between them. This CDR3 has 14 residues. The CDR3 is CASSLPARSTEAFF. The DNA of the CDR3 is TGTGCCAGCAGTTTGCCAGCACGGAGCACTGAAGCTTTCTTT.

This clonotype was counted at least ten times. The chain recombines TRBV11-2 with TRBJ2-7, with D uncertain. Trimming removed 1 base at V and 3 bases at J, with 13 bases between. The CDR3 consists of 15 residues. CDR1 is SGHAT, CDR2 FQNNGV, per germline. The CDR3 loop is CASSLAGTLGYEQYF. DNA for the CDR3: TGTGCCAGCAGCTTAGCGGGCACCCTGGGCTACGAGCAGTACTTC. The complete variable domain, with remaining parts taken from reference TRBV11-2 and TRBJ2-7, reads EAGVAQSPRYKIIEKRQSVAFWCNPISGHATLYWYQQILGQGPKLLIQFQNNGVVDDSQLPKDRFSAERLKGVDSTLKIQPAKLEDSAVYLCASSLAGTLGYEQYFGPGTRLTVT.

J is TRBJ2-7 and V is TRBV20-1; the D gene could be TRBD1 or TRBD2 (7 bases each). Germline values: CDR1 DFQATT, CDR2 SNEGSKA (reference sequence). CDR3 length equals 16 residues. The ends were cut back, 0 bases at V and 5 bases at J, with 20 bases in the middle. CDR3 nucleotide sequence: TGCAGTGCTAGAGATTCTTTCAGGGGGGGAATCAACGAGCAGTACTTC. Translated: CSARDSFRGGINEQYF.

This clonotype was counted at least ten times. The CDR3 DNA follows: TGTGCCAGCTCACTAGATGGTGACTATGGCTACACCTTC. Translated, it gives CASSLDGDYGYTF. The chain joins TRBV18 to TRBJ1-2; the D is unclear. Germline CDR1 and CDR2: KGHSH and LQKENI. The CDR3 runs to 13 residues. V was cut by 4 bases and J by 3 bases, with 9 bases left in between.

This clonotype was seen at least ten times. J is TRBJ1-1 and V is TRBV7-2, with D unresolved. This CDR3 spans 12 amino acids. The ends were cut back, 2 bases at V and 7 bases at J, with 8 bases in the middle. Germline V CDR1 and CDR2: SGHTA, FQGNSA. The CDR3 nucleotides are TGTGCCAGCAGCTTATATAACGGTGAAGCTTTCTTT. Amino acid sequence: CASSLYNGEAFF.

V is TRBV6-1 and J is TRBJ2-2, with 10 positions matching TRBD1. J lost 4 bases, V lost 2 bases, and 7 bases had no gene match. The CDR3 consists of 17 residues. Germline CDR1 reads MNHNS; CDR2 reads SASEGT. The chain's CDR3 is CASSEIGRTGGTGELFF. DNA of the CDR3: TGTGCCAGCAGTGAAATAGGCCGGACAGGGGGCACCGGGGAGCTGTTTTTT.

This clonotype was recorded at least ten times. The CDR3 spells CASSYGGFNEKLFF. CDR3 bases: TGCGCCAGCAGCTACGGAGGCTTTAATGAAAAACTGTTTTTT. The chain links TRBV5-1 to TRBJ1-4, with D unclear. V was cut by 3 bases and J by 4 bases, with 10 bases left in between. The germline V gene encodes CDR1 SGHRS and CDR2 YFSETQ. This CDR3 is built from 14 residues.

In its sample, this clonotype was seen many times. A junction end diverges from the germline sequence, so it may reflect a read error. The V gene is TRBV4-1, the J gene TRBJ2-3, with 7 bases that match TRBD2. CDR1 MGHRA and CDR2 YSYEKL come from the germline V gene. This CDR3 is built from 17 residues. CDR3 in DNA: TGCGCCAGCAGCCAAGGGGCGGGGGTTAGTAGCAAAGATACGCAGTATTTT. Translating gives CASSQGAGVSSKDTQYF.

There are many counts of this clonotype. This chain uses TRBV9 with TRBJ1-2, with D possibly matching TRBD1 (6 bases). Germline V lookup: CDR1 SGDLS, CDR2 YYNGEE. This CDR3 region has 14 residues. V lost 1 base, J lost 4 bases, and 11 bases lay in between. The CDR3 DNA is TGTGCCAGCAGCGTAAGACAGGACTTCTATGGCTACACCTTC. This sequence encodes CASSVRQDFYGYTF. The entire variable domain, with the rest obtained from reference TRBV9 and TRBJ1-2, is as follows: DSGVTQTPKHLITATGQRVTLRCSPRSGDLSVYWYQQSLDQGLQFLIQYYNGEERAKGNILERFSAQQFPDLHSELNLSSLELGDSALYFCASSVRQDFYGYTFGSGTRLTVV.

This clonotype has at least ten counts. J is TRBJ2-2 and V is TRBV4-2, with 14 bases matching TRBD2. Per germline, CDR1 LGHNA and CDR2 YNFKEQ. Trimming cost V 0 bases and J 6 bases; bases outside gene matches: 3. CDR3 length equals 17 residues. For the CDR3, the DNA is TGTGCCAGCAGCCAAGAAGCGACTAGCGGGGGGGCCGGGGAGCTGTTTTTT. Protein: CASSQEATSGGAGELFF.

This clonotype has a count of ten or more. J is TRBJ2-3 and V is TRBV7-2; D gene ambiguous. Germline V lookup: CDR1 SGHTA, CDR2 FQGNSA. The CDR3 is made up of 15 amino acids. Trimming cost V 5 bases and J 2 bases, with 14 bases left between them. The CDR3 DNA reads as TGTGCCAGCAGCCCCTCTAGTCCGACCACAGATACGCAGTATTTT. Translation: CASSPSSPTTDTQYF.

The chain has TRBV19 and TRBJ2-6, with D perhaps matching TRBD1 or TRBD2 (5 bases each). The CDR3 has 15 amino acids. Germline CDR1 and CDR2: LNHDA and SQIVND (reference sequence). Trimming shortened V by 10 bases and J by 4 bases, and 17 bases separated the two germline ends. The CDR3 sequence: CATQYPGRGANVLTF. The CDR3 nucleotides read TGTGCCACCCAGTACCCAGGGAGAGGGGCCAACGTCCTGACTTTC.

The chain couples TRBV7-8 to TRBJ1-5; D is possibly TRBD1 (5 bases). Germline V gene sequence: CDR1 SGHVS, CDR2 FQNEAQ. V was trimmed by 5 bases and J by 1 base, leaving 9 bases between them. The CDR3 is made up of 14 amino acids. DNA for the CDR3: TGTGCCAGCAGCCAGGGCCGAAGCAATCAGCCCCAGCATTTT. This encodes CASSQGRSNQPQHF.

This clonotype was recorded at least ten times. The chain links TRBV9 to TRBJ2-7; a weak D match, TRBD2 (5 bases). V dropped 3 bases and J dropped 2 bases, with 18 bases sitting between them. The CDR3 runs 16 residues. CDR1 is SGDLS, CDR2 YYNGEE, per germline. CDR3 sequence: CASSANLRAAAYEQYF. CDR3 DNA sequence: TGTGCCAGCAGCGCAAACCTAAGGGCAGCGGCCTACGAGCAGTACTTC. Variable domain in full (rest from reference TRBV9 and TRBJ2-7): DSGVTQTPKHLITATGQRVTLRCSPRSGDLSVYWYQQSLDQGLQFLIQYYNGEERAKGNILERFSAQQFPDLHSELNLSSLELGDSALYFCASSANLRAAAYEQYFGPGTRLTVT.

This clonotype was recorded at least ten times. The V gene is TRBV3-1, the J gene TRBJ1-4; D unclear. This CDR3 comprises 14 residues. V dropped 1 base and J dropped 7 bases, with 10 bases sitting between them. Per germline, CDR1 LGHDT and CDR2 YNNKEL (reference sequence). The DNA for the CDR3 is TGTGCCAGCAGCCAAGGGGGATCGGGTGAAAAACTGTTTTTT. Protein sequence: CASSQGGSGEKLFF.

This clonotype was seen many times. This chain links TRBV19 with TRBJ2-1; 7 positions agree with TRBD1. Germline V CDR1 and CDR2: LNHDA, SQIVND (reference sequence). Trimming removed 3 bases from V and 13 bases from J; junction bases left unmatched: 6. This CDR3 is 12 amino acids long. The CDR3 region has the DNA TGTGCCAGTAGTATTAGGGGGCTAAATCAGTTCTTC. The encoded protein is CASSIRGLNQFF. Looking up the rest from reference TRBV19 and TRBJ2-1 gives the full variable domain: DGGITQSPKYLFRKEGQNVTLSCEQNLNHDAMYWYRQDPGQGLRLIYYSQIVNDFQKGDIAEGYSVSREKKESFPLTVTSAQKNPTAFYLCASSIRGLNQFFGPGTRLTVL.

The chain is built from TRBV9 and TRBJ2-3; 7 positions agree with TRBD2. The germline gives CDR1 SGDLS, CDR2 YYNGEE. The J segment lost 2 bases and the V segment lost 4 bases, leaving 10 bases of the junction unmatched. The CDR3 length is 16 residues. The CDR3 DNA follows: TGTGCCAGCAGCCCGGGAGGTAGGGGATTCACAGATACGCAGTATTTT. Translation: CASSPGGRGFTDTQYF.

The rearrangement joins TRBV6-2 or TRBV6-3 to TRBJ2-6; TRBD1 is a possible D gene (5 bases). The V gene's germline CDR1 is MNHEY and CDR2 SVGEGT. V shed 9 bases and J shed 2 bases, with 20 bases lying between them. This CDR3 has 17 residues. CDR3 nucleotide sequence: TGTGCCAGTGACGATAGGGGAAGAGGTACTGGGGCCAACGTCCTGACTTTC. Translated: CASDDRGRGTGANVLTF.

This clonotype came up many times. This chain links TRBV7-8 with TRBJ1-4; no definite D call. The CDR3 runs 16 residues. The V end was cut by 5 bases, the J end by 6 bases, with 19 bases between. Germline V gene lookup returns CDR1 SGHVS and CDR2 FQNEAQ. CDR3 sequence reads: CASSPYRAGAYEKLFF. The CDR3 DNA reads TGTGCCAGCAGCCCATATCGGGCGGGAGCATATGAAAAACTGTTTTTT.

This clonotype was observed a handful of times. V usage is TRBV19 and J usage is TRBJ2-2, with 9 bases aligning to TRBD1. The CDR3 runs 13 residues. V trimming: 6 bases; J trimming: 7 bases; junction bases outside the gene matches: 3. CDR1 is LNHDA and CDR2 is SQIVND in the germline V gene (reference sequence). The CDR3 DNA reads as TGTGCCAGTAGGGGACAGGGAAACGGGGAGCTGTTTTTT. Its protein is CASRGQGNGELFF.

This clonotype was recorded many times. This chain joins TRBV20-1 and TRBJ1-2; unclear D gene. Trimming took 0 bases from V and 7 from J, leaving 9 bases between them. Germline V gene data show CDR1 as DFQATT and CDR2 as SNEGSKA (reference sequence). This CDR3 has 12 residues. Written as DNA, the CDR3 is TGCAGTGCTAGAGAGCCGCTAACTGGCTACACCTTC. It specifies CSAREPLTGYTF.

This clonotype was seen ten or more times. The rearrangement joins TRBV20-1 to TRBJ2-5; D gene uncertain. This CDR3 has 13 residues. V dropped 0 bases and J dropped 5 bases, with 10 bases sitting between them. Germline assignment: CDR1 DFQATT and CDR2 SNEGSKA (reference sequence). As DNA, the CDR3 is TGCAGTGCTAGAGATGTCAACCGGGAGACCCAGTACTTC. Amino acids: CSARDVNRETQYF.

In its sample, this clonotype was seen many times. The chain couples TRBV12-3 or TRBV12-4 to TRBJ2-5, with D maybe TRBD2 (6 bases). The CDR3 extends over 13 amino acids. Trimming removed 3 bases at V and 4 bases at J, with 9 bases between. CDR3 nucleotides: TGTGCCAGCAGTTTGGGGGAGGCAGAGACCCAGTACTTC. It translates to CASSLGEAETQYF.

This clonotype was seen at least ten times. The V gene is TRBV5-4, the J gene TRBJ2-2; TRBD2 is a possible D gene (5 bases). Trimming shortened V by 4 bases and J by 8 bases, and 18 bases separated the two germline ends. This CDR3 contains 15 residues. Germline loops: CDR1 SGHNT, CDR2 YYREEE (reference sequence). The CDR3 is CASSHTTRNRGELFF. The CDR3, as DNA: TGTGCCAGCAGCCATACAACTAGGAATCGGGGGGAGCTGTTTTTT.

This clonotype was seen at least ten times. The chain carries TRBV7-2 and TRBJ2-1, with D possibly TRBD1 on 5 matching bases. V was cut by 1 base and J by 6 bases, with 13 bases left in between. CDR1 and CDR2 from the germline V gene are SGHTA and FQGNSA. The CDR3 runs to 15 residues. Here the CDR3 reads CASSLVAYQGNEQFF. As DNA, the CDR3 is TGTGCCAGCAGCTTAGTGGCATATCAGGGCAATGAGCAGTTCTTC.

This clonotype was found many times. This chain links TRBV20-1 with TRBJ2-5, with 10 bases identical to TRBD1. Losses at the gene ends were 8 bases for V and 5 bases for J; bases not matched to a gene: 8. CDR1 DFQATT and CDR2 SNEGSKA come from the germline V gene (reference sequence). This CDR3 spans 13 amino acids. The CDR3 loop reads CSIPTGGAETQYF. For the CDR3, the DNA is TGCAGTATACCGACAGGGGGCGCCGAGACCCAGTACTTC.

In this sample, this clonotype turned up a few times. The genes are TRBV7-9 and TRBJ1-2; 12 positions match TRBD1. Germline-derived CDR1 and CDR2 are SEHNR and FQNEAQ (reference sequence). This CDR3 is built from 16 residues. Unmatched junction bases numbered 2, after V lost 0 bases and J lost 3 bases. CDR3: CASSLAGTGGYYGYTF. The CDR3 nucleotides are TGTGCCAGCAGCTTAGCTGGGACAGGGGGCTACTATGGCTACACCTTC.

In its sample, this clonotype was seen many times. The chain couples TRBV18 to TRBJ1-2; 7 bases match TRBD1. The CDR3 sequence is 14 residues long. From germline, CDR1 is KGHSH and CDR2 LQKENI. V lost 1 base, J lost 6 bases, and 5 bases stayed unmatched. This CDR3 is CASSPLTGRDGYTF. Written as DNA, the CDR3 is TGTGCCAGCTCACCACTGACAGGGCGGGATGGCTACACCTTC.

The rearrangement links TRBV2 to TRBJ1-5; the D gene is possibly TRBD1 (6 bases). This CDR3 has 15 residues. The V gene lost 6 bases and the J gene lost 6 bases, with 18 bases spanning the gap. CDR1 and CDR2 from the germline V gene are SNHLY and FYNNEI. CDR3 amino acids: CASSREGGTGQPQHF. For the CDR3, the DNA is TGTGCCAGCAGCAGGGAAGGGGGGACTGGTCAGCCCCAGCATTTT.